The rows below give T cell receptor beta chains drawn from one sample of a study of ipilimumab plus nivolumab after autologous stem cell transplantation. Sequencing used immunoSEQ multiplex PCR; TCRdb keeps in-frame clones, though not all of them. In the table there are some 16,000 clones, roughly four fifths of which are singletons. The source was PBMCs, collected in a trial of ipilimumab plus nivolumab as post-transplant consolidation. The receptors were sampled from a male donor with diffuse large B-cell lymphoma. The CDR3 runs from the conserved cysteine through the conserved F or W. The D gene is left open where the match is weak. Expanded clones get a size class; other rows say once, few or many, or leave the size out.

J gene: TRBJ1-1; D gene: -; clone size: -; V gene: TRBV10-3; CDR3 DNA: TGTGCCATCAGTGAGTCGAGGGGAATAGGCACTGAAGCTTTCTTT; CDR3 protein: CAISESRGIGTEAFF
J gene: TRBJ2-2; D gene: -; clone size: -; V gene: TRBV27; CDR3 DNA: TGTGCCAGCAGTTCTATGAACACCGGGGAGCTGTTTTTT; CDR3 protein: CASSSMNTGELFF
J gene: TRBJ1-5; D gene: -; clone size: -; V gene: TRBV4-2; CDR3 DNA: TGTGCCAGCAGCCAAGAGCAGAACCCCAATCAGCCCCAGCATTTT; CDR3 protein: CASSQEQNPNQPQHF
J gene: TRBJ1-3; D gene: -; clone size: -; V gene: TRBV5-5; CDR3 DNA: TGTGCCAGCAGCTTGGCGGCGGTTACTGGAAACACCATATATTTT; CDR3 protein: CASSLAAVTGNTIYF
J gene: TRBJ2-6; D gene: -; clone size: -; V gene: TRBV7-6; CDR3 DNA: TGTGCCAGCAGCTTAGAAAGGGTTCCCGTCCTGACTTTC; CDR3 protein: CASSLERVPVLTF
J gene: TRBJ2-6; D gene: -; clone size: -; V gene: TRBV5-5; CDR3 DNA: TGTGCCAGCTGGGTATGTTCTGCACAAAGTCGGGCCAACGTCCTGACTTTC; CDR3 protein: CASWVCSAQSRANVLTF
J gene: TRBJ1-6; D gene: TRBD1; clone size: -; V gene: TRBV5-6; CDR3 DNA: TGTGCCAGCAGCGCCACCGACAGGGCCTGGGATTCACCCCTCCACTTT; CDR3 protein: CASSATDRAWDSPLHF
J gene: TRBJ2-2; D gene: -; clone size: few; V gene: TRBV27; CDR3 DNA: TGTGCCAGCACCCCTCGATACACCGGGGAGCTGTTTTTT; CDR3 protein: CASTPRYTGELFF
J gene: TRBJ1-4; D gene: -; clone size: -; V gene: TRBV18; CDR3 DNA: TGTGCCAGCTCCCCCTCAACTAATGAAAAACTGTTTTTT; CDR3 protein: CASSPSTNEKLFF
J gene: TRBJ1-6; D gene: -; clone size: -; V gene: TRBV27; CDR3 DNA: TGTGCCAGCAGTTTACAGGGAAGGGCTAATTCACCCCTCCACTTT; CDR3 protein: CASSLQGRANSPLHF
J gene: TRBJ2-7; D gene: TRBD1; clone size: -; V gene: TRBV5-1; CDR3 DNA: TGCGCCAGCAGGACCGCTGGGACAGGGGGCGAGCAGTACTTC; CDR3 protein: CASRTAGTGGEQYF
J gene: TRBJ1-5; D gene: TRBD1; clone size: -; V gene: TRBV30; CDR3 DNA: TGTGCCTGGAGTTTTAACAGCGGGACAGGGGGTCATCAGCCCCAGCATTTT; CDR3 protein: CAWSFNSGTGGHQPQHF
J gene: TRBJ2-3; D gene: TRBD2; clone size: -; V gene: TRBV7-9; CDR3 DNA: TGTGCCAGCAGCCAGGGAGGGGCTTTAGGCACAGATACGCAGTATTTT; CDR3 protein: CASSQGGALGTDTQYF
J gene: TRBJ1-5; D gene: -; clone size: -; V gene: TRBV10-2; CDR3 DNA: TGCGCCAGCAGTGGTCAAACACGGACCTATGGCAATCAGCCCCAGCATTTT; CDR3 protein: CASSGQTRTYGNQPQHF
J gene: TRBJ1-2; D gene: TRBD1; clone size: -; V gene: TRBV6-5; CDR3 DNA: TGTGCCAGCAGTTTCCGGGACAGGTCTATAGGTGGCTACACCTTC; CDR3 protein: CASSFRDRSIGGYTF
J gene: TRBJ2-7; D gene: TRBD1; clone size: once; V gene: TRBV5-4; CDR3 DNA: TGTGCCAGCAGCCTGCAGGGGGTGCTTTACGAGCAGTACTTC; CDR3 protein: CASSLQGVLYEQYF
J gene: TRBJ2-3; D gene: -; clone size: -; V gene: TRBV18; CDR3 DNA: TGTGCCAGCTCACTCCCCAGCGGGAGCACAGATACGCAGTATTTT; CDR3 protein: CASSLPSGSTDTQYF
J gene: TRBJ1-1; D gene: -; clone size: -; V gene: TRBV5-1; CDR3 DNA: TGCGCCAGCAGCTTGGCCATCAGTCCTTTTGACACTGAAGCTTTCTTT; CDR3 protein: CASSLAISPFDTEAFF
J gene: TRBJ2-1; D gene: -; clone size: -; V gene: TRBV27; CDR3 DNA: TGTGCCAGCAGATTTAACAATGAGCAGTTCTTC; CDR3 protein: CASRFNNEQFF
J gene: TRBJ2-1; D gene: -; clone size: -; V gene: TRBV6-5; CDR3 DNA: TGTGCCAGCAGTTGGGGCGGGCTGGCCTACAATGAGCAGTTCTTC; CDR3 protein: CASSWGGLAYNEQFF
J gene: TRBJ2-1; D gene: TRBD2; clone size: -; V gene: TRBV7-9; CDR3 DNA: TGTGCCAGCAGCCCCTCCAGCGGGGACCCCAATGAGCAGTTCTTC; CDR3 protein: CASSPSSGDPNEQFF
J gene: TRBJ1-2; D gene: -; clone size: -; V gene: TRBV6-5; CDR3 DNA: TGTGCCAGCAGCCCCGCCCCGACGATCTATGGCTACACCTTC; CDR3 protein: CASSPAPTIYGYTF
J gene: TRBJ2-7; D gene: TRBD2; clone size: -; V gene: TRBV6-1; CDR3 DNA: TGTGCCAGCAGTGAACGGCTAGCGGCTCCCTACGAGCAGTACTTC; CDR3 protein: CASSERLAAPYEQYF
J gene: TRBJ1-1; D gene: -; clone size: -; V gene: TRBV13; CDR3 DNA: TGCGCCAGCAGCCAAGAGGGGCAACTCATGAACACTGAAGCTTTCTTT; CDR3 protein: CASSQEGQLMNTEAFF
J gene: TRBJ2-7; D gene: TRBD2; clone size: -; V gene: TRBV11-3; CDR3 DNA: TGTGCCAGCAGCACGGGACTAGCGGGAGTGAGAAGCACCTACGAGCAGTACTTC; CDR3 protein: CASSTGLAGVRSTYEQYF
J gene: TRBJ1-5; D gene: -; clone size: -; V gene: TRBV15; CDR3 DNA: TGTGCCACCAGCCCCGGCAGGAACCAGCCCCAGCATTTT; CDR3 protein: CATSPGRNQPQHF
J gene: TRBJ1-1; D gene: -; clone size: once; V gene: TRBV6-4; CDR3 DNA: TGTGCCAGCAAAGTACTAGGGCCGGATCCTCTCCGGGACACTGAAGCTTTCTTT; CDR3 protein: CASKVLGPDPLRDTEAFF
J gene: TRBJ1-1; D gene: -; clone size: once; V gene: TRBV6-5; CDR3 DNA: TGTGCCAGCAGTTACTCAACCCCGTCTGAAGCTTTCTTT; CDR3 protein: CASSYSTPSEAFF
J gene: TRBJ1-1; D gene: -; clone size: -; V gene: TRBV28; CDR3 DNA: TGTGCCAGCAGTTTTAGGCGTCCAAGGGGCGTCACTGAAGCTTTCTTT; CDR3 protein: CASSFRRPRGVTEAFF
J gene: TRBJ1-5; D gene: -; clone size: -; V gene: TRBV30; CDR3 DNA: TGTGCCTGGAGACGCGGGGGCAATCAGCCCCAGCATTTT; CDR3 protein: CAWRRGGNQPQHF
J gene: TRBJ2-2; D gene: -; clone size: -; V gene: TRBV21-1; CDR3 DNA: TGTGCCAGCAGTTTGGGGCGGGAGGGCCTTACCGGGGAGCTGTTTTTT; CDR3 protein: CASSLGREGLTGELFF